The clone carrying this T cell receptor beta chain has just one count. Sequenced by immunoSEQ multiplex PCR; TCRdb stores in-frame clones only, minus some. The sample carries hundreds of thousands of clones, roughly 95% recorded once. These data originate in a study of shared clonotypes between healthy human individuals. The germline gives CDR1 SQVTM, CDR2 ANQGSEA. The CDR3 runs to 16 residues. With V trimmed by 1 base and J by 0 bases, 7 bases remained unmatched. The sequence came from a young woman in good health. The chain couples TRBV29-1 to TRBJ2-7, with TRBD1 matching 9 bases. Input material: naive CD4+ T cells sorted from blood. Subset specified: CD45RA+ positively selected. The CDR3 nucleotides read TGCAGCGTTGAAGGTCCGGGACAGGGTCTCTCCTACGAGCAGTACTTC. Translation gives CSVEGPGQGLSYEQYF.